Shown below are 14 T cell receptor beta chains from a single sample sequenced in a study of pediatric ulcerative colitis. Sequenced by immunoSEQ multiplex PCR; TCRdb stores in-frame clones only, minus some. The sample includes fewer than 40,000 clones, 82% seen only once; the top ten take approximately 4%. Material for sequencing was blood. The source of these receptors is a boy aged 5 to 17 with severe ulcerative colitis.

The V call is TRBV15, the J call TRBJ2-6; D gene unclear. The CDR3 covers 13 residues. Germline V gives CDR1 LNHNV, CDR2 YYDKDF (reference sequence). V lost 5 bases to trimming and J lost 10 bases, with 12 bases between them. CDR3 bases: TGTGCCACCAGCTTCCTTGGCGAGAACGTCCTGACTTTC. This translates into CATSFLGENVLTF.

The chain carries TRBV6-5 and TRBJ2-3; 9 positions agree with TRBD2. The CDR3 has 14 amino acids. The ends lost 6 bases at V and 1 base at J; junction bases unmatched: 2. Per germline, CDR1 MNHEY and CDR2 SVGAGI. The CDR3 sequence: CASRRTSGTDTQYF. The CDR3 region has the DNA TGTGCCAGCAGACGGACTAGCGGCACAGATACGCAGTATTTT.

V gene TRBV5-4 combines with J gene TRBJ2-7, with 8 bases aligning to TRBD1. The CDR3 extends over 13 amino acids. With 2 bases clipped from V and 4 bases from J, the junction kept 2 bases outside the gene matches. The germline gives CDR1 SGHNT, CDR2 YYREEE (reference sequence). The CDR3 loop reads CASSFNRGYEQYF. The CDR3 DNA reads TGTGCCAGCAGCTTCAACAGGGGGTACGAGCAGTACTTC.

The rearrangement links TRBV10-3 to TRBJ2-5; 10 bases line up with TRBD2. V shed 8 bases and J 5 bases; nucleotides not matched to a gene: 2. Germline V gives CDR1 ENHRY, CDR2 SYGVKD. The CDR3 is 12 amino acids. The CDR3 loop reads CAIGLAEETQYF. In DNA form, the CDR3 reads TGTGCCATCGGACTAGCGGAGGAGACCCAGTACTTC.

The V gene is TRBV30, the J gene TRBJ1-5; a weak D match, TRBD1 (6 bases). The length of the CDR3 is 15 residues. Trimming left V 2 bases short and J 3 bases short, with 14 bases between. Per germline, CDR1 GTSNPN and CDR2 SVGIG (reference sequence). CDR3 coding DNA: TGTGCCTGGAGTCTATCGGACAGACCCAATCAGCCCCAGCATTTT. Amino acid sequence: CAWSLSDRPNQPQHF.

This clone was counted a few times. The chain uses TRBV15 and TRBJ1-5; D call uncertain. Trimming left V 5 bases short and J 0 bases short, with 11 bases between. In germline, CDR1 is LNHNV, CDR2 YYDKDF (reference sequence). The length of the CDR3 is 15 residues. In DNA, the CDR3 is TGTGCCACCAGCGGAGGACCGGTTAGCAATCAGCCCCAGCATTTT. This codes for CATSGGPVSNQPQHF.

This chain links TRBV9 with TRBJ2-3; the D is unclear. With 0 bases removed from V and 0 bases from J, the gap between germline ends came to 8 bases. The V gene's germline CDR1 is SGDLS and CDR2 YYNGEE. The CDR3 is 15 residues long. The CDR3, as DNA: TGTGCCAGCAGCGTAGCGGGCCCCAGCACAGATACGCAGTATTTT. Amino acid sequence: CASSVAGPSTDTQYF.

The V gene is TRBV4-3, the J gene TRBJ1-3; no clear D gene. V dropped 1 base and J dropped 1 base, with 26 bases sitting between them. CDR1 LGHNA and CDR2 YSLEER come from the germline V gene. The CDR3 spans 21 residues. CDR3 coding DNA: TGCGCCAGCAGCCAAGTCTGGGGAACAACCGGAAGCCAAAATTCTGGAAACACCATATATTTT. Translated: CASSQVWGTTGSQNSGNTIYF.

The V and J genes are TRBV6-1 and TRBJ2-5; D may match TRBD1 or TRBD2 (6 bases each). Germline-derived CDR1 and CDR2 are MNHNS and SASEGT. Deletions cut 2 bases from V and 4 bases from J, with 11 bases between. The CDR3 runs 14 residues. CDR3 protein: CASSEQKGGETQYF. CDR3 DNA sequence: TGTGCCAGCAGTGAACAAAAGGGGGGAGAGACCCAGTACTTC.

This clone has only one observation. V usage is TRBV6-6 and J usage is TRBJ1-4; no clear D gene. Germline V lookup: CDR1 MNHNY, CDR2 SVGAGI (reference sequence). This CDR3 region has 12 residues. Trimming pared 7 bases from V and 4 bases from J, leaving 7 bases between. The CDR3 loop is CASIANNEKLFF. The CDR3 DNA is TGTGCCAGCATCGCGAATAATGAAAAACTGTTTTTT.

The chain recombines TRBV7-3 with TRBJ1-1; the D gene is possibly TRBD1 (5 bases). Deletions cut 4 bases from V and 1 base from J, with 16 bases between. CDR3 length equals 16 residues. Germline V gives CDR1 SGHTA, CDR2 FQGTGA. The CDR3 sequence is CASSSGGRGSNTEAFF. DNA of the CDR3: TGTGCCAGCAGCTCCGGTGGTCGGGGGTCGAACACTGAAGCTTTCTTT.

This chain uses TRBV7-6 with TRBJ2-1; 9 bases are shared with TRBD2. The V segment lost 4 bases and the J segment 0 bases; nucleotides outside the gene matches: 4. The CDR3 spans 16 residues. Germline V gives CDR1 SGHVS, CDR2 FNYEAQ. The DNA for the CDR3 is TGTGCCAGCAGCTGGAGCGGGGGGAGCTCCTACAATGAGCAGTTCTTC. It translates to CASSWSGGSSYNEQFF. The full variable domain, completed using reference TRBV7-6 and TRBJ2-1, is GAGVSQSPRYKVTKRGQDVALRCDPISGHVSLYWYRQALGQGPEFLTYFNYEAQQDKSGLPNDRFSAERPEGSISTLTIQRTEQRDSAMYRCASSWSGGSSYNEQFFGPGTRLTVL.

This clone came up a few times. This sequence joins TRBV4-2 and TRBJ1-6; D is possibly TRBD1 (5 bases). V lost 3 bases to trimming and J lost 7 bases, with 10 bases between them. This CDR3 is 14 amino acids long. The germline CDR1 and CDR2 sequences are LGHNA and YNFKEQ. The CDR3 region has the DNA TGTGCCAGCAGCCAGTCCGGGGGGAATTCACCCCTCCACTTT. Its translation is CASSQSGGNSPLHF.

The rearrangement uses TRBV5-1 and TRBJ2-5; D gene ambiguous. V was shortened by 0 bases and J by 5 bases, with 17 bases between the two germline ends. This CDR3 contains 16 residues. Germline loops: CDR1 SGHRS, CDR2 YFSETQ. The CDR3 sequence is CASSLERPGDGETQYF. CDR3 nucleotide sequence: TGCGCCAGCAGCTTGGAGCGTCCAGGCGACGGGGAGACCCAGTACTTC.